The 24 T cell receptor beta chains reported below all come from one sample, sequenced in a study of chemoradiotherapy in HPV16-positive cancers (dated 2022 in TCRdb). To prepare the library, the immunoSEQ multiplex PCR assay was applied. TCRdb carries this immuneACCESS record with in-frame sequences only. Its versions omit some clonotypes, under half of them owing to an unresolved V gene in the studies checked, with the rest unexplained. The sample table contains roughly 12,000 clones; only one count was recorded for 65% to 85% of them. The ten largest clones represent approximately 1.1% of the sample. The sample was collected from a patient who underwent chemoradiotherapy. The receptors were sampled from a human donor with HPV-associated anogenital cancer.

The chain couples TRBV6-6 to TRBJ1-3, with D tentatively TRBD1 (5 bases). There are 14 residues in the CDR3. CDR1 MNHNY and CDR2 SVGAGI come from the germline V gene (reference sequence). The V gene lost 6 bases and the J gene lost 0 bases, with 9 bases spanning the gap. CDR3 in DNA: TGTGCCAGCAGCCGGGGGGGCTCTGGAAACACCATATATTTT. Encoded protein: CASSRGGSGNTIYF.

The genes are TRBV28 and TRBJ1-4; 7 bases are a match to TRBD1. The trim removed 3 bases at V and 7 bases at J, leaving 8 bases unmatched. Germline V gene sequence: CDR1 MDHEN, CDR2 SYDVKM. This CDR3 is 15 amino acids long. The CDR3 coding sequence is TGTGCCAGCAGTTTCGACAGGGCCCCTGGTGAAAAACTGTTTTTT. Translation gives CASSFDRAPGEKLFF.

This clone was picked up one time. The J gene is TRBJ2-3, the V gene TRBV30; TRBD1 or TRBD2 may be the D gene (5 bases each). This CDR3 has 13 amino acids. Deletions cut 5 bases from V and 1 base from J, with 10 bases between. Germline V gene lookup returns CDR1 GTSNPN and CDR2 SVGIG (reference sequence). The DNA of the CDR3 is TGTGCCTGGGCGAGGGACCGCACAGATACGCAGTATTTT. Amino acid sequence: CAWARDRTDTQYF.

This chain uses TRBV27 with TRBJ2-4; D may be TRBD1 or TRBD2 (5 bases each). The CDR3 contains 13 residues. Trimming took 4 bases from V and 9 from J, leaving 13 bases between them. Germline CDR1 MNHEY, CDR2 SMNVEV (reference sequence). For the CDR3, the DNA is TGTGCCAGCAGTTCGGTTTGGGGGAGCATTCAGTACTTC. Its protein product is CASSSVWGSIQYF.

The CDR3 bases are TGTGCCAGCAGCTTAGATTGGGGCCTTCCGCGCACTGAAGCTTTCTTT. This codes for CASSLDWGLPRTEAFF. This chain joins TRBV11-2 and TRBJ1-1; D may be TRBD1 (5 bases). The length of the CDR3 is 16 residues. Germline CDR1 is SGHAT and CDR2 is FQNNGV. The V and J ends lost 0 bases and 4 bases respectively, with 15 bases between them.

This chain connects TRBV27 to TRBJ2-3; no firm D call. The CDR3 length is 16 residues. Germline V gene data show CDR1 as MNHEY and CDR2 as SMNVEV (reference sequence). The ends were cut back, 4 bases at V and 6 bases at J, with 20 bases in the middle. DNA of the CDR3: TGTGCCAGCAGTTCAGCTCCGGGCCCCGGTTCGGATACGCAGTATTTT. This translates into CASSSAPGPGSDTQYF.

The V and J genes are TRBV5-4 and TRBJ1-1; D gene unclear. The CDR3 sequence is 14 residues long. Germline V lookup: CDR1 SGHNT, CDR2 YYREEE (reference sequence). Trimming took 0 bases from V and 1 from J, leaving 7 bases between them. DNA of the CDR3: TGTGCCAGCAGCTTGGTTGGGGAGAACACTGAAGCTTTCTTT. Residues: CASSLVGENTEAFF.

This chain uses TRBV4-3 with TRBJ1-2; the D is unclear. V shed 1 base and J shed 4 bases, with 10 bases lying between them. The CDR3 is 14 amino acids. Germline lookup yields CDR1 LGHNA and CDR2 YSLEER. The CDR3 reads CASSQVHGRYGYTF. In DNA, the CDR3 is TGCGCCAGCAGCCAAGTCCACGGGCGCTATGGCTACACCTTC.

This clone was counted once. The V gene is TRBV10-2, the J gene TRBJ2-7, with a tentative D call TRBD2 (6 bases). This CDR3 comprises 18 residues. V gave up 4 bases and J gave up 3 bases, with 25 bases separating them. CDR1 WSHSY and CDR2 SAAADI come from the germline V gene. The CDR3 reads CASSGPAARLEHRYEQYF. CDR3 nucleotide sequence: TGCGCCAGCAGTGGCCCAGCCGCGCGACTAGAGCACCGCTACGAGCAGTACTTC.

V is TRBV10-3 and J is TRBJ2-1; D assignment may be TRBD1 or TRBD2 (5 bases each). Trimming removed 11 bases from V and 0 bases from J, with 11 bases in between. The CDR3 length is 13 residues. CDR1 and CDR2 from the germline V gene are ENHRY and SYGVKD. DNA for the CDR3: TGTGCCGCCGGGGCTAGCTCCTACAATGAGCAGTTCTTC. Amino acid sequence: CAAGASSYNEQFF.

The sample holds a few counts of this clone. V and J are TRBV30 and TRBJ1-2; perhaps TRBD1 as D (5 bases). Germline V gives CDR1 GTSNPN, CDR2 SVGIG (reference sequence). This CDR3 comprises 12 residues. Trimming removed 5 bases from V and 7 bases from J, with 14 bases in between. This CDR3 reads CAWAQGAGGYTF. The CDR3 DNA follows: TGTGCCTGGGCCCAGGGCGCTGGTGGCTACACCTTC.

This chain links TRBV4-3 with TRBJ1-4; TRBD1 agrees at 7 bases. J gave up 8 bases and V 0 bases, and 6 bases lay outside the gene matches. CDR3 size: 15 residues. Germline V gene sequence: CDR1 LGHNA, CDR2 YSLEER. In DNA form, the CDR3 reads TGCGCCAGCAGCCAAGATGGGACAGATGGGGAAAAACTGTTTTTT. Translating it yields CASSQDGTDGEKLFF.

This chain uses TRBV7-9 with TRBJ2-1; 11 bases are a match to TRBD2. The trim removed 4 bases at V and 5 bases at J, leaving 10 bases unmatched. Germline V gene sequence: CDR1 SEHNR, CDR2 FQNEAQ (reference sequence). The CDR3 covers 17 residues. The DNA of the CDR3 is TGTGCCAGCAGCTCAAGTTTAGCGGGGGGGCGCGACAATGAGCAGTTCTTC. Amino acids: CASSSSLAGGRDNEQFF.

The chain carries TRBV7-2 and TRBJ2-3; D gene uncertain. The V gene lost 5 bases and the J gene lost 3 bases, with 9 bases spanning the gap. This CDR3 contains 13 residues. The germline gives CDR1 SGHTA, CDR2 FQGNSA. CDR3 bases: TGTGCCAGCAGCGCCTTTGGTACAGATACGCAGTATTTT. Translation gives CASSAFGTDTQYF.

The chain employs TRBV14 and TRBJ1-4, with TRBD1 as a possible D gene (6 bases). The CDR3 extends over 14 amino acids. The V end was cut by 5 bases, the J end by 6 bases, with 13 bases between. The germline V gene encodes CDR1 SGHDN and CDR2 FVKESK. The CDR3 DNA reads TGTGCCAGCAGCGCAGGGGTCCGGGATGAAAAACTGTTTTTT. Translated: CASSAGVRDEKLFF. Based on the CDR3 plus reference TRBV14 and TRBJ1-4, the full variable domain is EAGVTQFPSHSVIEKGQTVTLRCDPISGHDNLYWYRRVMGKEIKFLLHFVKESKQDESGMPNNRFLAERTGGTYSTLKVQPAELEDSGVYFCASSAGVRDEKLFFGSGTQLSVL.

This chain joins TRBV14 and TRBJ2-7; 7 bases agree with TRBD1. The CDR3 consists of 12 residues. J was trimmed by 4 bases and V by 5 bases; bases with no gene match: 2. Germline V CDR1 and CDR2: SGHDN, FVKESK. The CDR3 region is CASSRDSYEQYF. The CDR3 DNA is TGTGCCAGCAGCAGGGACAGTTACGAGCAGTACTTC.

The rearrangement uses TRBV9 and TRBJ2-5; no definite D call. The DNA end lines up better with TRBJ2-7; the J call may be wrong. This CDR3 is 15 amino acids long. CDR1 SGDLS and CDR2 YYNGEE come from the germline V gene. In DNA form, the CDR3 reads TGTGCCAGCAGCGTTGGTATAGATGGGACCTACGAGCAGTACTTC. The encoded protein is CASSVGIDGTYEQYF.

As for this clone: The sample contains more than one DNA sequence encoding this CDR3. V and J are TRBV4-1 and TRBJ2-7; the D is unclear. V shed 0 bases and J shed 1 base, with 16 bases lying between them. Per the germline V gene, CDR1 is MGHRA and CDR2 is YSYEKL. This CDR3 region has 17 residues. CDR3 amino acids: CASSQEPPPGRSYEQYF. CDR3 coding DNA: TGCGCCAGCAGCCAAGAACCTCCGCCAGGACGGTCCTACGAGCAGTACTTC.

For the CDR3, the DNA is TGTGCCAGCAGCTTGGGCTGGGGCAGGGGCTGTGGCTACACCTTC. It specifies CASSLGWGRGCGYTF. This sequence joins TRBV5-7 and TRBJ1-2; TRBD1 is a possible D gene (6 bases). TRBV5-7 is given ORF status, its function remaining uncertain. The CDR3 contains 15 residues. Between the trimmed V and J ends, which lost 0 bases and 7 bases, there was a span of 16 bases.

The V call is TRBV6-6, the J call TRBJ1-5; 8 bases fit TRBD1. Germline V gene data show CDR1 as MNHNY and CDR2 as SVGAGI (reference sequence). V gave up 7 bases and J gave up 7 bases; unmatched junction bases: 9. The CDR3 sequence is 14 residues long. This CDR3 reads CASIVDRDGQPQHF. CDR3 sequence (DNA): TGTGCCAGCATCGTGGACAGGGACGGCCAGCCCCAGCATTTT.

The chain uses TRBV7-2 and TRBJ1-4, with D unclear. The CDR3 consists of 13 residues. Between the trimmed V and J ends, which lost 1 base and 5 bases, there was a span of 5 bases. In germline, CDR1 is SGHTA, CDR2 FQGNSA. CDR3 DNA: TGTGCCAGCAGCTTAGGCAGAAATGAAAAACTGTTTTTT. This codes for CASSLGRNEKLFF. The full variable domain, with the rest looked up from reference TRBV7-2 and TRBJ1-4, is GAGVSQSPSNKVTEKGKDVELRCDPISGHTALYWYRQSLGQGLEFLIYFQGNSAPDKSGLPSDRFSAERTGGSVSTLTIQRTQQEDSAVYLCASSLGRNEKLFFGSGTQLSVL.

In nucleotides, the CDR3 is TGTGCCAGCAGCCGAGGACTAGCGGGGGAACTGAAGTTCTTC. As protein: CASSRGLAGELKFF. The chain recombines TRBV7-3 with TRBJ2-1; 13 nucleotides agree with TRBD2. The length of the CDR3 is 14 residues. Unmatched junction bases numbered 9, after V lost 5 bases and J lost 14 bases. Germline assignment: CDR1 SGHTA and CDR2 FQGTGA.

This chain connects TRBV2 to TRBJ1-4, with D unresolved. Germline assignment: CDR1 SNHLY and CDR2 FYNNEI. The CDR3 is made up of 14 amino acids. V was cut by 4 bases and J by 13 bases, with 19 bases left in between. The DNA for the CDR3 is TGTGCCAGCAGTGGGTGGGGAAGTCAAGGAGGACTGTTTTTT. It translates to CASSGWGSQGGLFF.

The chain combines TRBV5-8 with TRBJ1-6; 7 bases are shared with TRBD1. Germline CDR1 and CDR2: SGHTS and YDEGEE. V lost 4 bases, J lost 7 bases, and 8 bases stayed unmatched. CDR3 length: 15 amino acids. As DNA, the CDR3 is TGTGCCAGCAGCGTACAGGGGAGACGGAATTCACCCCTCCACTTT. This translates into CASSVQGRRNSPLHF.